This TCR beta chain was sequenced in a study of T cells in Graves' hyperthyroidism and ophthalmopathy. The overall study: Peripheral blood draws took place at initial diagnosis, ahead of any treatment.

This clonotype showed up many times. The PBMCs studied were ones that came from about 10 ml fresh peripheral blood. Germline V gene lookup returns CDR1 SNHLY and CDR2 FYNNEI. The CDR3 contains 15 residues. Trimming pared 7 bases from V and 4 bases from J, leaving 17 bases between. RNA transcripts yielded amplified TCR beta CDR3 regions. In the first-round RT-PCR of the TCR CDR3, the HTBI primer set was used. MiXCR, run by TCRdb on the multiplex PCR reads, gives a single entry per CDR3 protein. The repertoire holds 190,000 or so distinct CDR3 sequences, with about 18% as singletons. The sequencing input was blood. The sequence was obtained from a man between 35 and 55 years old with Graves' hyperthyroidism. The genes are TRBV2 and TRBJ2-1, with D perhaps TRBD1 or TRBD2 (6 bases each). This CDR3 reads CASTEGGQRYNEQFF. The DNA of the CDR3 is TGTGCCAGCACCGAAGGGGGGCAGAGGTACAATGAGCAGTTCTTC.